The 18 T cell receptor beta chains below were found in one sample sequenced in a study of T cell responses to AZD1222 COVID-19 vaccine. TCRdb keeps only in-frame clones here, not all; method: immunoSEQ multiplex PCR. Among some 130,000 clones listed, just over 85% were seen once. The sequenced sample was peripheral blood, obtained on day 0 of MenACWY control vaccination. The receptors were gathered from an adult in good health.

J is TRBJ2-5 and V is TRBV18; D possibly corresponds to TRBD1 (5 bases). The CDR3 contains 15 residues. Per the germline V gene, CDR1 is KGHSH and CDR2 is LQKENI. Trimming removed 6 bases at V and 1 base at J, with 15 bases between. CDR3 in DNA: TGTGCCAGCTCGCAGAGGACACGGCCCCAAGAGACCCAGTACTTC. This sequence encodes CASSQRTRPQETQYF.

This clone appeared once. The chain joins TRBV14 to TRBJ2-7; TRBD2 agrees at 10 bases. Per germline, CDR1 SGHDN and CDR2 FVKESK. The CDR3 is 16 amino acids. V lost 5 bases, J lost 7 bases, and 14 bases stayed unmatched. The CDR3 DNA is TGTGCCAGCAGCTGGGCGCTAGCGGGAGAAACTGGTGAGCAGTACTTC. It is translated as CASSWALAGETGEQYF.

The genes are TRBV5-4 and TRBJ1-6; TRBD1 might be the D (5 bases). Germline V gene lookup returns CDR1 SGHNT and CDR2 YYREEE (reference sequence). This CDR3 has 13 amino acids. V was clipped by 4 bases and J by 13 bases, with 15 bases between them. CDR3 coding DNA: TGTGCCAGCAGCGCCACAGGTCTTTATCCCCTCCACTTT. Protein product: CASSATGLYPLHF.

This CDR3 is CASSPTMGDTDTQYF. The CDR3, as DNA: TGTGCCAGCAGTCCTACTATGGGGGACACAGATACGCAGTATTTT. V usage is TRBV28 and J usage is TRBJ2-3; D tentatively fits TRBD1 or TRBD2 (5 bases each). The CDR3 is made up of 15 amino acids. CDR1 and CDR2 from the germline V gene are MDHEN and SYDVKM. With 5 bases removed from V and 2 bases from J, the gap between germline ends came to 14 bases.

V usage is TRBV11-2 and J usage is TRBJ1-4; D unclear. V was trimmed by 7 bases and J by 8 bases, leaving 23 bases between them. The germline CDR1 and CDR2 sequences are SGHAT and FQNNGV. The CDR3 consists of 16 residues. The CDR3 protein is CASTYQRRGGAEKLFF. CDR3 sequence (DNA): TGTGCCAGCACCTATCAGCGGCGCGGTGGTGCGGAAAAACTGTTTTTT.

The genes are TRBV7-3 and TRBJ2-7; D might be TRBD1 or TRBD2, each matching 5 bases. Germline CDR1 SGHTA, CDR2 FQGTGA. V was trimmed by 5 bases and J by 0 bases, leaving 23 bases between them. There are 18 residues in the CDR3. CDR3 residues: CASSVRETPGRPSYEQYF. CDR3 DNA: TGTGCCAGCAGCGTAAGGGAGACGCCGGGACGGCCCTCCTACGAGCAGTACTTC. The variable domain in full, completed from reference TRBV7-3 and TRBJ2-7, reads GAGVSQTPSNKVTEKGKYVELRCDPISGHTALYWYRQSLGQGPEFLIYFQGTGAADDSGLPNDRFFAVRPEGSVSTLKIQRTERGDSAVYLCASSVRETPGRPSYEQYFGPGTRLTVT.

CDR3 region: CASSYTPPYGYTF. The CDR3 DNA follows: TGTGCCAGCAGTTACACCCCTCCATATGGCTACACCTTC. V gene TRBV6-5 combines with J gene TRBJ1-2; D is unclear. Germline V gene data show CDR1 as MNHEY and CDR2 as SVGAGI. V was cut by 2 bases and J by 5 bases, with 9 bases left in between. There are 13 residues in the CDR3.

The J gene is TRBJ1-2, the V gene TRBV29-1; D gene ambiguous. With 6 bases removed from V and 3 bases from J, the gap between germline ends came to 11 bases. The germline gives CDR1 SQVTM, CDR2 ANQGSEA. The CDR3 is made up of 12 amino acids. The CDR3 here is CSVAPRDYGYTF. The CDR3 nucleotides are TGCAGCGTCGCTCCTCGGGACTATGGCTACACCTTC.

The genes are TRBV7-3 and TRBJ2-2; D ambiguous. The CDR3 is 14 amino acids. Germline CDR1 SGHTA, CDR2 FQGTGA. V was shortened by 2 bases and J by 4 bases, with 8 bases between the two germline ends. CDR3 DNA sequence: TGTGCCAGCAGCTTAGGGCCAACCACCGGGGAGCTGTTTTTT. It is translated as CASSLGPTTGELFF. Supplemented by reference TRBV7-3 and TRBJ2-2, the full variable domain reads GAGVSQTPSNKVTEKGKYVELRCDPISGHTALYWYRQSLGQGPEFLIYFQGTGAADDSGLPNDRFFAVRPEGSVSTLKIQRTERGDSAVYLCASSLGPTTGELFFGEGSRLTVL.

The chain recombines TRBV19 with TRBJ1-2, with a weak D call TRBD1 (6 bases). The CDR3 is 16 amino acids. V lost 4 bases and J lost 0, with 15 bases in between. Germline V gene lookup returns CDR1 LNHDA and CDR2 SQIVND (reference sequence). The CDR3 nucleotides read TGTGCCAGTAGTAAAAGGACGGGACAAGCTAACTATGGCTACACCTTC. It yields the protein CASSKRTGQANYGYTF.

This chain uses TRBV11-2 with TRBJ2-7; D remains ambiguous. CDR1 SGHAT and CDR2 FQNNGV come from the germline V gene. Deletions cut 2 bases from V and 4 bases from J, with 3 bases between. The CDR3 is made up of 11 amino acids. CDR3 protein: CASSLRYEQYF. The CDR3 bases are TGTGCCAGCAGCTTACGGTACGAGCAGTACTTC.

This clone was seen only once. The rearrangement joins TRBV27 to TRBJ1-1; D is uncertain. Germline CDR1 reads MNHEY; CDR2 reads SMNVEV (reference sequence). The CDR3 runs to 16 residues. The germline V and J ends were trimmed by 2 bases and 0 bases, with 13 bases remaining between them. Here the CDR3 reads CASSLPPERMNTEAFF. CDR3 in DNA: TGTGCCAGCAGTTTACCCCCGGAGAGGATGAACACTGAAGCTTTCTTT.

The chain is built from TRBV9 and TRBJ2-3, with TRBD2 as a possible D gene (5 bases). The CDR3 has 13 residues. Trimming took off 2 bases at V and 6 bases at J, with 10 bases between the two ends. Germline loops: CDR1 SGDLS, CDR2 YYNGEE. DNA of the CDR3: TGTGCCAGCAGCGTCGAATGGAGGGATACGCAGTATTTT. This gives the protein CASSVEWRDTQYF.

V usage is TRBV28 and J usage is TRBJ1-1, with D perhaps matching TRBD1 (6 bases). Germline V gene lookup returns CDR1 MDHEN and CDR2 SYDVKM. V was trimmed by 8 bases and J by 2 bases, leaving 12 bases between them. This CDR3 region has 13 residues. Here the CDR3 reads CASQTRGNTEAFF. The CDR3 DNA sequence: TGTGCCAGCCAAACCAGGGGAAACACTGAAGCTTTCTTT. The full variable domain, in which reference TRBV28 and TRBJ1-1 provide the parts outside the CDR3, is DVKVTQSSRYLVKRTGEKVFLECVQDMDHENMFWYRQDPGLGLRLIYFSYDVKMKEKGDIPEGYSVSREKKERFSLILESASTNQTSMYLCASQTRGNTEAFFGQGTRLTVV.

The rearrangement joins TRBV19 to TRBJ2-7, with 12 positions matching TRBD2. The germline CDR1 and CDR2 sequences are LNHDA and SQIVND (reference sequence). V lost 2 bases, J lost 8 bases, and 7 bases stayed unmatched. This CDR3 has 15 residues. CDR3 DNA sequence: TGTGCCAGTAGTATATGGACTAGCGGGATGGGACAGCAGTACTTC. It yields the protein CASSIWTSGMGQQYF.

The V gene is TRBV30, the J gene TRBJ2-7, with TRBD1 as a possible D gene (7 bases). V was shortened by 2 bases and J by 6 bases, with 14 bases between the two germline ends. CDR3 length: 13 residues. CDR1 and CDR2 from the germline V gene are GTSNPN and SVGIG (reference sequence). Written as DNA, the CDR3 is TGTGCCTGGAGTAACCAGGGGGGAGTCGAGCAGTACTTC. Amino acids: CAWSNQGGVEQYF.

The table lists this clone with a few counts. The chain joins TRBV19 to TRBJ1-6; possibly TRBD1 for D (6 bases). Trimming removed 5 bases from V and 9 bases from J, with 23 bases in between. The CDR3 consists of 17 residues. Germline assignment: CDR1 LNHDA and CDR2 SQIVND (reference sequence). CDR3 region: CASSSYYDRTIGSPLHF. The CDR3, as DNA: TGTGCCAGTAGTTCCTACTACGACAGGACCATAGGTTCACCCCTCCACTTT.

The chain is built from TRBV21-1 and TRBJ2-6; the table's D call TRBD1 went unverified against the DNA. TRBV21-1 is reported as a pseudogene. The length of the CDR3 is 21 residues. CDR3 DNA sequence: TGTGCCAGCAGCAAAGGCGGGACAGGGGTACGGCCTGCCTCTGGGGCCAACGTCCTGACTTTC. It is translated as CASSKGGTGVRPASGANVLTF.